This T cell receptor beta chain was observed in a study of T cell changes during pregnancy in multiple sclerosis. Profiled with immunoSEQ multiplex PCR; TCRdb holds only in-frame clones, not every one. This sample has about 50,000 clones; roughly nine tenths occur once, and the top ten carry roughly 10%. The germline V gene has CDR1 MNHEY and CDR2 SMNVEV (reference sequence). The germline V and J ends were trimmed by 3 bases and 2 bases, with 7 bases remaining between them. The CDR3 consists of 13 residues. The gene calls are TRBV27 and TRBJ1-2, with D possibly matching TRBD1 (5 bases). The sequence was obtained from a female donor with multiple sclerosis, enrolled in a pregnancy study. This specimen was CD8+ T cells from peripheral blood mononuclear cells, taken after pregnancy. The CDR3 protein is CASSFGQNYGYTF. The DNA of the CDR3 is TGTGCCAGCAGTTTTGGACAAAACTATGGCTACACCTTC.